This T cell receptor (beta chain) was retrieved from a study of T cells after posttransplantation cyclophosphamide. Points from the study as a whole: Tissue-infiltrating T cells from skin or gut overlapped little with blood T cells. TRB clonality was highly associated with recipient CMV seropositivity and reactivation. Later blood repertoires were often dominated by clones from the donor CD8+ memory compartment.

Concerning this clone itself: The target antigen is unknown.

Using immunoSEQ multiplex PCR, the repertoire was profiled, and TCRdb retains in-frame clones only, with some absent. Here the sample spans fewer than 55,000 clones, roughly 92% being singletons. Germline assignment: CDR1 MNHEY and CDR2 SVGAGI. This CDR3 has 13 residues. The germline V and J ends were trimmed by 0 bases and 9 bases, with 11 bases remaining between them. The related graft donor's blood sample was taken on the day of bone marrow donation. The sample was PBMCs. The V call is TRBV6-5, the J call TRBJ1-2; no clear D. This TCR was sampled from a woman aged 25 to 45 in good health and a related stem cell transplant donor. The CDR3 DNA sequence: TGTGCCAGCAGTTACTCGAGAGGGAGGAGCTACACCTTC. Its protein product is CASSYSRGRSYTF.